The 15 T cell receptor beta chains below come from one sample, sequenced in a study of radiation and T cells in renal cell carcinoma. Time point described: blood 4 weeks post-SBRT, at nephrectomy. Treatment here: 15 Gy SBRT to primary tumor, nephrectomy 4 weeks later. Clones were read by immunoSEQ multiplex PCR, and TCRdb kept only the in-frame ones, dropping some. Among more than 60,000 clones listed, 83% were seen once. Sequenced material: blood, taken from a patient whose treatment included radiotherapy and nephrectomy. These receptors were obtained from a woman in her sixties or seventies with renal cell carcinoma.

This clone was counted once. The V and J genes are TRBV7-2 and TRBJ2-2; D ambiguous. V was cut by 6 bases and J by 1 base, with 9 bases left in between. This CDR3 has 14 residues. Germline loops: CDR1 SGHTA, CDR2 FQGNSA. The CDR3, as DNA: TGTGCCAGCAGGGCTGGGCGGAACACCGGGGAGCTGTTTTTT. This codes for CASRAGRNTGELFF.

The CDR3: CASSLEGQGASEAFF. The CDR3 DNA reads TGCGCCAGCAGCTTGGAGGGACAGGGGGCATCTGAAGCTTTCTTT. The V call is TRBV5-1, the J call TRBJ1-1; 12 bases match TRBD1. CDR1 and CDR2 (germline): SGHRS, YFSETQ. This CDR3 comprises 15 residues. The V and J ends lost 0 bases and 6 bases, in that order; junction bases with no gene match: 3.

The J gene is TRBJ2-5, the V gene TRBV6-1, with 8 bases aligning to TRBD1. V dropped 7 bases and J dropped 0; count of bases not matched to a gene: 4. The CDR3 length is 14 residues. Germline CDR1 MNHNS, CDR2 SASEGT. CDR3 coding DNA: TGTGCCAGCAATGACAGGGGCTACCAAGAGACCCAGTACTTC. Amino acids: CASNDRGYQETQYF.

The chain is built from TRBV11-2 and TRBJ2-1, with D unclear. V shed 0 bases and J shed 2 bases, with 8 bases lying between them. The germline V gene has CDR1 SGHAT and CDR2 FQNNGV. This CDR3 has 15 residues. The DNA of the CDR3 is TGTGCCAGCAGCTTAGAAGAGGTGGCCTACAATGAGCAGTTCTTC. Amino acid sequence: CASSLEEVAYNEQFF.

This chain connects TRBV2 to TRBJ2-7, with a possible D match to TRBD1 (6 bases). V shed 6 bases and J shed 3 bases, with 15 bases lying between them. Germline values: CDR1 SNHLY, CDR2 FYNNEI. The CDR3 spans 14 residues. CDR3 DNA sequence: TGTGCCAGCAGGTCCTCCGGGACAAGCTACGAGCAGTACTTC. It translates to CASRSSGTSYEQYF.

The chain joins TRBV2 to TRBJ1-2, with D perhaps TRBD1 (6 bases). The germline V gene has CDR1 SNHLY and CDR2 FYNNEI. The CDR3 totals 17 residues. Trimming removed 2 bases at V and 0 bases at J, with 16 bases between. The CDR3 protein is CASSEPPQGLANYGYTF. DNA for the CDR3: TGTGCCAGCAGTGAACCCCCTCAGGGGTTGGCTAACTATGGCTACACCTTC.

A note on this clone: Other DNA sequences in this specimen translate into the identical CDR3. The chain uses TRBV5-4 and TRBJ1-1; D possibly corresponds to TRBD1 (5 bases). The CDR3 totals 16 residues. Germline CDR1 and CDR2: SGHNT and YYREEE (reference sequence). Between the trimmed V and J ends, which lost 4 bases and 0 bases, there was a span of 16 bases. The CDR3 protein is CASSRGLGMLNTEAFF. The CDR3 region has the DNA TGTGCCAGCAGCCGGGGCTTAGGTATGTTGAACACTGAAGCTTTCTTT.

V gene TRBV18 combines with J gene TRBJ2-2; D not resolved. CDR1 is KGHSH and CDR2 is LQKENI in the germline V gene. CDR3 length: 13 amino acids. V shed 3 bases and J shed 3 bases, with 5 bases lying between them. This CDR3 reads CASSPTYTGELFF. In DNA form, the CDR3 reads TGTGCCAGCTCACCCACATACACCGGGGAGCTGTTTTTT. Full variable domain (missing parts from reference TRBV18 and TRBJ2-2): NAGVMQNPRHLVRRRGQEARLRCSPMKGHSHVYWYRQLPEEGLKFMVYLQKENIIDESGMPKERFSAEFPKEGPSILRIQQVVRGDSAAYFCASSPTYTGELFFGEGSRLTVL.

The chain carries TRBV6-6 and TRBJ1-1; 9 bases are shared with TRBD1. Germline CDR1 MNHNY, CDR2 SVGAGI (reference sequence). The trim removed 4 bases at V and 6 bases at J, leaving 12 bases unmatched. The CDR3 loop spans 16 amino acids. CDR3 nucleotides: TGTGCCAGCAGTTCGGCGGGGGGACAGGGTGCGCCTGAAGCTTTCTTT. It encodes CASSSAGGQGAPEAFF.

V gene TRBV19 combines with J gene TRBJ1-5, with TRBD1 matching 7 bases. V lost 5 bases to trimming and J lost 0 bases; unmatched junction nucleotides: 16. The CDR3 extends over 19 amino acids. CDR1 LNHDA and CDR2 SQIVND come from the germline V gene (reference sequence). CDR3 protein: CASSPPPGGTESSNQPQHF. CDR3 sequence (DNA): TGTGCCAGTAGTCCTCCTCCGGGAGGGACAGAAAGTAGCAATCAGCCCCAGCATTTT.

The V and J genes are TRBV27 and TRBJ1-3; no firm D call. V was clipped by 6 bases and J by 0 bases, with 12 bases between them. The CDR3 sequence is 15 residues long. CDR1 is MNHEY and CDR2 is SMNVEV in the germline V gene (reference sequence). The CDR3 DNA reads as TGTGCCAGCAGCCCCTCGGGGTACTCTGGAAACACCATATATTTT. It encodes CASSPSGYSGNTIYF.

The chain links TRBV23-1 to TRBJ1-2; D may be TRBD1 (5 bases). TRBV23-1 falls under the ORF class, with uncertain function. V lost 0 bases and J lost 8, with 13 bases in between. This CDR3 region has 14 residues. Written as DNA, the CDR3 is TGCGCCAGCAGTCAATCGGACAAGTCAGACGGCTACACCTTC. Residues: CASSQSDKSDGYTF.

The J gene is TRBJ2-7, the V gene TRBV28; D is ambiguous. The germline CDR1 and CDR2 sequences are MDHEN and SYDVKM. The CDR3 length is 13 residues. V was pared by 3 bases and J by 6 bases, with 12 bases between. DNA for the CDR3: TGTGCCAGCAGTTTCCTAGTGAATGGCGAGCAGTACTTC. Encoded protein: CASSFLVNGEQYF.

The chain recombines TRBV4-1 with TRBJ2-7; D may correspond to TRBD1 or TRBD2 (5 bases each). The CDR3 runs to 15 residues. Trimming took off 0 bases at V and 4 bases at J, with 13 bases between the two ends. Germline V gives CDR1 MGHRA, CDR2 YSYEKL. CDR3 amino acids: CASSQEWTRRYEQYF. Here the CDR3 DNA reads TGCGCCAGCAGCCAAGAGTGGACAAGGAGGTACGAGCAGTACTTC.

This sequence joins TRBV7-3 and TRBJ2-7, with D unresolved. Per the germline V gene, CDR1 is SGHTA and CDR2 is FQGTGA. Trimming took 1 base from V and 4 from J, leaving 5 bases between them. This CDR3 comprises 12 residues. The CDR3 nucleotides read TGTGCCAGCAGCTTAAACGGATACGAGCAGTACTTC. This sequence encodes CASSLNGYEQYF.